This T cell receptor (beta chain) was recorded in a study of blood T cell repertoires in COVID-19. Study-level background: T cells, B-cell-depleted T cells, or PBMCs provided the cDNA or gDNA that served as material.

Trimming took off 8 bases at V and 8 bases at J, with 21 bases between the two ends. CDR3 size: 15 residues. Some clones are missing from TCRdb's copy, which holds only in-frame ones; the method was immunoSEQ multiplex PCR. In the table there are about 73,000 clones, about 82% of which are singletons. Sequencing used peripheral blood. The source of this sequence is a woman aged 60-75 years with acute or convalescent COVID-19. The gene calls are TRBV23-1 and TRBJ1-4, with TRBD1 as a possible D gene (6 bases). TRBV23-1 is labeled an ORF, and its function is uncertain. This CDR3 reads CASDHGTPYREKLFF. The DNA of the CDR3 is TGCGCCAGCGATCACGGGACACCGTATCGGGAAAAACTGTTTTTT.